This T cell receptor (beta chain) was observed in a study of T cell repertoires in cytomegalovirus infection. TCRdb redid the calling of the reads with MiXCR, one entry per CDR3 protein. The sample shows hundreds of thousands of distinct CDR3 sequences, roughly a third of them seen only once. Points from the study as a whole: Dominating the ex vivo response were HLA-C-restricted CMV-specific TCR beta clonotypes.

Remarks on this clonotype: Its antigen is currently unknown.

The input for sequencing was cultured PBMCs, taken from culture after CMV antigen stimulation. This sequence was found in a human donor in good health (CMV status not recorded). Some clones in this sample may be carry-over from other donors' samples.

The CDR3 region is CSAETSWWSYEQYF. In DNA, the CDR3 is TGCAGTGCCGAGACTAGTTGGTGGTCCTACGAGCAGTACTTC. The V gene is TRBV20-1, the J gene TRBJ2-7; perhaps TRBD2 as D (6 bases). This CDR3 region has 14 residues. From germline, CDR1 is DFQATT and CDR2 SNEGSKA (reference sequence). The V gene lost 6 bases and the J gene lost 1 base, with 16 bases spanning the gap.